This TCR beta chain was profiled in a study of T cell clonality in common variable immunodeficiency. Overall study results and limits: CVID subjects had higher TCRbeta clonality than healthy controls, most marked in about a third. In common variable immunodeficiency, TCR beta chains reportedly carried fewer deletions and N-nucleotide insertions. Fewer TCRbeta clones were shared among CVID subjects than controls.

Sequencing input was equivalent genomic DNA from CVID and controls. TCRdb's copy holds only in-frame clones and misses some; the assay was immunoSEQ multiplex PCR. The sample counts around 19,000 clones, none seen once; the ten largest own about 2.5%. Concerning this clone: Its antigen remains unknown. The sequenced fragment ends 3 residues before the CDR3 boundary, so the rest is inferred from the germline J gene.

The CDR3 contains 12 residues. Germline V gives CDR1 LNHDA, CDR2 SQIVND (reference sequence). V shed 6 bases and J 7 bases; nucleotides not matched to a gene: 2. CVID subjects were some 16 female and 25 to 30 male, aged about 9 to 65. This clonotype was sampled from a human donor with common variable immunodeficiency. Input material: peripheral blood mononuclear cells. V and J are TRBV19 and TRBJ2-2; the match to TRBD1 covers 7 bases. CDR3 in amino acids: CASRQGNGELFF. The DNA read from the CDR3 is TGTGCCAGTAGACAGGGGAACGGGGAG.